This T cell receptor (beta chain) stems from a study of T-cell reconstitution after alpha-beta-depleted transplantation in children. Unique molecular identifiers were incorporated during preparation of the TCRbeta library. MiXCR, run by TCRdb on the PCR reads, gives a single entry per CDR3 protein. This table has about 420,000 distinct CDR3 sequences, approximately 11% appearing once. This CDR3 comprises 15 residues. The V and J ends lost 1 base and 1 base, in that order; junction bases with no gene match: 4. Germline CDR1 is GTSNPN and CDR2 is SVGIG (reference sequence). Only a few counts were recorded for this clonotype.

The V and J genes are TRBV30 and TRBJ1-5, with 7 bases fitting TRBD1. Here the sequenced sample was PBMCs from the stem cell graft donor, taken from the stem cell graft. The TCR sequence derives from a human donor who donated a stem cell graft to a child with acute myeloid leukemia. The CDR3 bases are TGTGCCTGGAGTGCTACGGGACAGAGCAATCAGCCCCAGCATTTT. Amino acids: CAWSATGQSNQPQHF. Based on the CDR3 plus reference TRBV30 and TRBJ1-5, the full variable domain is SQTIHQWPATLVQPVGSPLSLECTVEGTSNPNLYWYRQAAGRGLQLLFYSVGIGQISSEVPQNLSASRPQDRQFILSSKKLLLSDSGFYLCAWSATGQSNQPQHFGDGTRLSIL.